There are a few counts of the clone carrying this T cell receptor (beta chain). Per the germline V gene, CDR1 is SGDLS and CDR2 is YYNGEE. V lost 0 bases, J lost 7 bases, and 14 bases lay in between. CDR3 length equals 15 residues. Arm-PCR of CDR3 regions and iRepertoire HTBI primers were used to build TCR beta libraries. TCRdb processed the multiplex PCR reads anew with MiXCR; each CDR3 protein has one entry. The data hold about 360,000 distinct CDR3 sequences, with 15% to 20% observed a single time. Regarding time point: newly diagnosed GD, antithyroid drugs for less than 3 months. With RNA extracted from PBMCs as input, the TCR library was made. The sample is drawn from a study of regulatory T cells in long-lasting Graves disease. These data were also reused for a study on T cells in Graves' hyperthyroidism and ophthalmopathy. This second study says: The HTBI primer set served for first-round RT-PCR of the TCR CDR3.

The TCR originated in a woman under 30 with Graves disease. The rearrangement uses TRBV9 and TRBJ2-1, with D perhaps matching TRBD2 (7 bases). The starting material was peripheral blood mononuclear cells (PBMCs), obtained at new diagnosis, from a patient treated with antithyroid drugs. DNA for the CDR3: TGTGCCAGCAGCGTAGCTCACCGGGGGGCAAATGAGCAGTTCTTC. Its protein product is CASSVAHRGANEQFF.